This T cell receptor beta chain was captured in a study of PD-1 blockade in classical Hodgkin lymphoma. General study results and limits: Reported findings placed baseline TCR diversity lower in newly diagnosed patients (compared with healthy donors). Whoever responded completely had baseline diversity much like that seen in newly diagnosed patients.

Germline trimming cut 5 bases from V and 3 bases from J; bases unmatched to any gene: 7. The CDR3 length is 14 residues. Germline CDR1 SGHNT, CDR2 YYREEE (reference sequence). Comments on this clone: Its target is not known.

Every single patient, without exception, relapsed after autologous stem cell transplantation, and brentuximab vedotin exposure varied. The best responses consisted of complete response, partial response or progressive disease. Libraries were prepared by immunoSEQ multiplex PCR; TCRdb keeps only in-frame clonotypes and omits some of them. The sample has about 100,000 clones, 75% to 90% seen once; the top ten hold approximately 6.3%. This receptor was obtained from a human donor with classical Hodgkin lymphoma. The chain uses TRBV5-4 and TRBJ1-1; 7 bases agree with TRBD1. The sample here was peripheral blood mononuclear cells (PBMCs), taken before the second cycle of nivolumab. CDR3 DNA sequence: TGTGCCAGCAGGTACGAGGGGGCCCACACTGAAGCTTTCTTT. Protein product: CASRYEGAHTEAFF. The entire variable domain, with the rest obtained from reference TRBV5-4 and TRBJ1-1, is as follows: ETGVTQSPTHLIKTRGQQVTLRCSSQSGHNTVSWYQQALGQGPQFIFQYYREEENGRGNFPPRFSGLQFPNYSSELNVNALELDDSALYLCASRYEGAHTEAFFGQGTRLTVV.